The next 4 T cell receptor beta chains were all read from a single sample in a study of blood T cell repertoires in COVID-19. Produced via immunoSEQ multiplex PCR; TCRdb's table is partial and in-frame only. The sample lists 50,000 to 70,000 clones, 75% to 85% occurring once. Sequencing used peripheral blood. These receptor sequences come from a woman aged 60-70 years with acute or convalescent COVID-19.

The chain links TRBV7-9 to TRBJ1-1, with 8 bases aligning to TRBD1. This CDR3 spans 15 amino acids. Germline loops: CDR1 SEHNR, CDR2 FQNEAQ (reference sequence). Unmatched junction bases numbered 13, after V lost 5 bases and J lost 8 bases. Here the CDR3 DNA reads TGTGCCAGCAGCCCCAGGAACAGGGGGTCCAGCGAAGCTTTCTTT. Protein sequence: CASSPRNRGSSEAFF.

The V call is TRBV6-5, the J call TRBJ1-1, with 9 positions matching TRBD1. V shed 5 bases and J 1 base; nucleotides not matched to a gene: 5. The CDR3 covers 15 residues. Looked up from germline, CDR1 is MNHEY and CDR2 is SVGAGI. The CDR3 DNA sequence: TGTGCCAGCAGTCCTCTGACAGGGGGGAACACTGAAGCTTTCTTT. Translated: CASSPLTGGNTEAFF.

The sample holds one count of this clone. J is TRBJ1-2 and V is TRBV30, with 9 bases matching TRBD1. The germline CDR1 and CDR2 sequences are GTSNPN and SVGIG (reference sequence). This CDR3 contains 13 residues. V lost 3 bases and J lost 9; bases outside the gene matches: 8. The CDR3 is CAWSGQGRVRYTF. The CDR3 region has the DNA TGTGCCTGGAGCGGACAGGGGAGGGTGCGCTACACCTTC.

V gene TRBV9 combines with J gene TRBJ2-5, with D tentatively TRBD2 (5 bases). CDR1 and CDR2 from the germline V gene are SGDLS and YYNGEE. V was clipped by 0 bases and J by 0 bases, with 15 bases between them. The CDR3 is made up of 17 amino acids. Here the CDR3 DNA reads TGTGCCAGCAGCGTAGGCCCTTCCGGAGGTTACCAAGAGACCCAGTACTTC. This sequence encodes CASSVGPSGGYQETQYF.